This T cell receptor (beta chain) is from a study of shared clonotypes between healthy human individuals. General study points: The study drew on few donors, limiting represented genetic and exposure-history diversity. Clonotype sharing across several donors was observed for around 4.8% of naive CD4 clonotypes.

Positive CCR7 selection of CD45RO-negative cells yielded the naive CD8 cells, and terminally differentiated effector memory CD45RA+ cells were excluded. The donor cohort consisted entirely of Caucasian adults residing in Nashville, Tennessee. A remark on this clone: Its antigen is unidentified.

The assay was immunoSEQ multiplex PCR, and TCRdb's table has in-frame clones only and misses some. The sample yields under 1 million clones, approximately 96% seen once. This TCR was sampled from a man aged 25-45 years in good health. Sequencing input: naive CD8+ T cells sorted from blood.

CDR3 in amino acids: CASGLQGAFF. DNA for the CDR3: TGTGCCAGCGGACTTCAAGGGGCTTTCTTT. The chain recombines TRBV7-2 with TRBJ1-1; the D is unclear. CDR1 and CDR2 (germline): SGHTA, FQGNSA. The V end lost 8 bases, the J end lost 11 bases, and 12 bases lay between the germline ends. The CDR3 is 10 residues long.